The clone carrying this T cell receptor (beta chain) was counted ten times or more. What it recognizes is unknown. This record comes from a study of T-cell reconstitution after alpha-beta-depleted transplantation in children. Preparation of the TCRbeta library used unique molecular identifiers. TCRdb analysed the PCR reads with MiXCR anew, one entry per CDR3 protein. This sample has hundreds of thousands of distinct CDR3 sequences, with around 13% found just once. V lost 5 bases, J lost 0 bases, and 17 bases lay in between. The CDR3 length is 17 residues. Findings and limits, study-wide: Expanded graft clones numbering several hundred reportedly gave rise to alpha-beta T cells about two months after transplant. The main origin of T-cell counts and diversity one year after transplant was newly produced T cells. Recipient T cells and thymic progenitors that survived gave rise to the high TCRbeta diversity observed at day 60 in some patients.

This TCR was recovered from a girl aged 2-10 years with congenital amegakaryocytic thrombocytopenia, due to receive a stem cell transplant. The V and J genes are TRBV12-3 or TRBV12-4 and TRBJ1-5; maybe TRBD1 (5 bases). The material was PBMCs, obtained before TCRalphabeta/CD19-depleted stem cell transplant. Written as DNA, the CDR3 is TGTGCCAGCAGTCTCCTCTGGGACTTCTATAGCAATCAGCCCCAGCATTTT. Its protein product is CASSLLWDFYSNQPQHF.